This TCR beta chain was found in a study of control samples from healthy donors and cancer patients. Profiling relied on immunoSEQ multiplex PCR, and the TCRdb table lists in-frame clones only, not all of them. The sample holds about 82,000 clones, around 89% seen once. V lost 4 bases to trimming and J lost 7 bases, with 19 bases between them. In germline, CDR1 is KGHDR, CDR2 SFDVKD. The CDR3 loop spans 16 amino acids. This sequence originates from a man aged 50-60 years in good health. The V gene is TRBV24-1, the J gene TRBJ1-5, with D perhaps matching TRBD1 (5 bases). The sample consisted of blood. This CDR3 reads CATSERDLTPGQPQHF. The CDR3 bases are TGTGCCACCAGTGAACGGGACCTCACCCCGGGACAGCCCCAGCATTTT.